These T cell receptor beta chains were read from a single sample in a study of cytotoxic CD8 clonotypes in ibrutinib-treated CLL. TCRdb's table, derived via immunoSEQ multiplex PCR, lists solely in-frame clones and lacks some. Of 130,000 to 150,000 clones listed, 70% to 80% are singletons. The sequenced sample was PBMCs, obtained after 12 months of ibrutinib treatment. The receptors here all came from a human donor with chronic lymphocytic leukemia. Each CDR3 is given without its conserved first and last residue. Fields, in order: V gene, CDR3 protein.

TRBV9	ASSANQRGDGYT
TRBV6-5	ASTYLVSGTGELF
TRBV5-1	ASSIGGTGGYEQY
TRBV10-3	AIRKNRGLAGVEQY
TRBV28	ASRTRTEQETQY
TRBV2	ASSETSGGGNEQF
TRBV9	ASSDPGGVYNEQF
TRBV19	ASSASSRRTDTQY
TRBV4-3	ASSPWASANTGELF
TRBV27	ASLGNTEAF
TRBV6-5	ASRPQGTQPQH
TRBV5-1	ASSSLGVQETQY
TRBV7-2	ASSSPPSRAAGTQY
TRBV4-1	ASSKNNFAPPGQVYNEQF
TRBV5-1	ASSLNREALGKLF
TRBV7-9	ASSLGGLMNIQY
TRBV5-1	ASSLDTGNQPQH
TRBV10-1	ASSEYARGPKETQY
TRBV7-8	ASSLTGGRRYNEQF
TRBV5-1	ASSGTAQGANEKLF
TRBV6-5	ASVGGGVYGYT
TRBV2	ASSDLGEQY
TRBV4-1	ASSQVEYFSNQPQH